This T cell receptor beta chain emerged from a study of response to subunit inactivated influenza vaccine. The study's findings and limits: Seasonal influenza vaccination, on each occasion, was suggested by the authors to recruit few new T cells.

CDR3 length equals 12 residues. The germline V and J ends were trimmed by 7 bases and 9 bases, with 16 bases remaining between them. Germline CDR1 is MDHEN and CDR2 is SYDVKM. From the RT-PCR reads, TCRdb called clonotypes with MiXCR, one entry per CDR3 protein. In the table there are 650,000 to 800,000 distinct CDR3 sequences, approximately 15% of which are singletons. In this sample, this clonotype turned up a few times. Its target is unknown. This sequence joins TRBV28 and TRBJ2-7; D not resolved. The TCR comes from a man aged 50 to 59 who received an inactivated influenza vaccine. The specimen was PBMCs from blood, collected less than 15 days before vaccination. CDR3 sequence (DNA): TGTGCCAGCAAGGGCCCCAGATCTGGGCAGTACTTC. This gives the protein CASKGPRSGQYF. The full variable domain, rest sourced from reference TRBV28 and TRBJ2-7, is DVKVTQSSRYLVKRTGEKVFLECVQDMDHENMFWYRQDPGLGLRLIYFSYDVKMKEKGDIPEGYSVSREKKERFSLILESASTNQTSMYLCASKGPRSGQYFGPGTRLTVT.